This record covers a single T cell receptor beta chain. The antigen remains unidentified. Depths of 1 in 200,000 to 1 in 1 million T cells were the sequencing target. Here immunoSEQ multiplex PCR was the method, and the copy in TCRdb shows in-frame clones only, minus some. The sample includes roughly 200,000 clones, over 65% of them seen just once. This record comes from a study of cytotoxic CD8 clonotypes in ibrutinib-treated CLL. Study results and caveats: Clonality at baseline surpassed age-matched healthy donors and tracked circulating CD8+ T-cell counts. The study found clonality rose at ibrutinib response, then fell toward baseline at progression.

Trimming shortened V by 1 base and J by 5 bases, and 9 bases separated the two germline ends. Germline assignment: CDR1 SGHTA and CDR2 FQGNSA. The CDR3 sequence is 14 residues long. Sequences were derived from PBMCs, sampled after 12 months of ibrutinib treatment. The receptor comes from a human donor with chronic lymphocytic leukemia. The chain recombines TRBV7-2 with TRBJ1-5; D possibly corresponds to TRBD1 (5 bases). The CDR3 region has the DNA TGTGCCAGCAGCTTAGAGGGGTCCTATCAGCCCCAGCATTTT. Amino acids: CASSLEGSYQPQHF.